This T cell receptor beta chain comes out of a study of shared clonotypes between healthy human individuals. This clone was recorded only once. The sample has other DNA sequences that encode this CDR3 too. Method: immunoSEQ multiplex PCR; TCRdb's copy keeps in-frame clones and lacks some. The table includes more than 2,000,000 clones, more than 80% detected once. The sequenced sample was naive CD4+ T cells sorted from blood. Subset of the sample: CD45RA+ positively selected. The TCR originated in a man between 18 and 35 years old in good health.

The CDR3: CASGRGGSYEQYF. CDR3 coding DNA: TGTGCCAGCGGCCGGGGGGGATCATACGAGCAGTACTTC. The chain combines TRBV6-5 with TRBJ2-7; 8 nucleotides agree with TRBD2. The CDR3 totals 13 residues. J gave up 4 bases and V 8 bases, and 7 bases lay outside the gene matches. Looked up from germline, CDR1 is MNHEY and CDR2 is SVGAGI.